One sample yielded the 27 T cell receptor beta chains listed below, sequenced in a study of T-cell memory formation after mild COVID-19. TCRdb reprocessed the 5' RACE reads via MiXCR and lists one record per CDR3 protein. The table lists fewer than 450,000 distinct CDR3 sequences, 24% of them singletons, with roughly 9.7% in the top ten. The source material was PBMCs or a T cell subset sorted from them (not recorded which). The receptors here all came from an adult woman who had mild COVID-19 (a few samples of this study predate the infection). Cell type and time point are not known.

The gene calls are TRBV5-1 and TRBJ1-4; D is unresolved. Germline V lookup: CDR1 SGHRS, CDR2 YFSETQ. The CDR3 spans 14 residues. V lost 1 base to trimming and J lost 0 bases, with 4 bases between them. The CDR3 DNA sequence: TGCGCCAGCAGCTTGAAGACAACTAATGAAAAACTGTTTTTT. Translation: CASSLKTTNEKLFF.

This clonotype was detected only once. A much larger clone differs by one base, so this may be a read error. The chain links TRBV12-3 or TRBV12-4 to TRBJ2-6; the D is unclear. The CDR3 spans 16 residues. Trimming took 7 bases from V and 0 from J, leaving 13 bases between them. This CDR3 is CASNSLTGSGANVLTF. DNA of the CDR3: TGTGCCAGCAATTCTCTGACGGGCTCTGGGGCCAACGTCCTGACTTTC.

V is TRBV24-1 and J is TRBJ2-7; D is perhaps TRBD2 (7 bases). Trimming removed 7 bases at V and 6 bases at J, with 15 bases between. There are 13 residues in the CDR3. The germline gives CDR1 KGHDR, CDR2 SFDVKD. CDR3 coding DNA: TGTGCCACCAGAGCCGGGGGCGGGGGCGAGCAGTACTTC. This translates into CATRAGGGGEQYF.

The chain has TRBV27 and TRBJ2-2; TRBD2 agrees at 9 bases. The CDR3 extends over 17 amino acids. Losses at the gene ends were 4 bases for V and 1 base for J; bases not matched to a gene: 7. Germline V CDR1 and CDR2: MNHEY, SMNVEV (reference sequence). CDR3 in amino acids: CASSSISGSGNTGELFF. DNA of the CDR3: TGTGCCAGCAGTTCCATTAGCGGGAGCGGGAACACCGGGGAGCTGTTTTTT.

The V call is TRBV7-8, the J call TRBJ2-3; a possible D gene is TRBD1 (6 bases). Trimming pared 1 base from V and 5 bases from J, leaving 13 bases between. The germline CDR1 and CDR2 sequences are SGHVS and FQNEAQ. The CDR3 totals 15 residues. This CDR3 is CASSLEAGAEDTQYF. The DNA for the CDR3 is TGTGCCAGCAGCTTAGAGGCAGGGGCGGAAGATACGCAGTATTTT.

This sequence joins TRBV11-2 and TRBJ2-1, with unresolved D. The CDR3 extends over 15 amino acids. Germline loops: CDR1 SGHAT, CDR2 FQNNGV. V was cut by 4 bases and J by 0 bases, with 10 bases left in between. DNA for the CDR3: TGTGCCAGCAGCTCCTTTACGGGCTCCTACAATGAGCAGTTCTTC. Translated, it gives CASSSFTGSYNEQFF.

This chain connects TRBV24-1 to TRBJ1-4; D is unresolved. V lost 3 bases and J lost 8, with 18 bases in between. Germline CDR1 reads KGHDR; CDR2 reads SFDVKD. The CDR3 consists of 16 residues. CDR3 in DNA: TGTGCCACCAGTGATCCCGCCGGCGGCCTGGGAGAAAAACTGTTTTTT. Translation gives CATSDPAGGLGEKLFF.

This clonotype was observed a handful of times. Written as DNA, the CDR3 is TGCGCCAGCAGCTTGGGGCCCCGGGACAGGGCGGGCAATGAGCAGTTCTTC. Its translation: CASSLGPRDRAGNEQFF. V usage is TRBV5-1 and J usage is TRBJ2-1; TRBD1 matches 9 bases. The germline gives CDR1 SGHRS, CDR2 YFSETQ. V trimming: 0 bases; J trimming: 6 bases; junction bases outside the gene matches: 10. The CDR3 runs 17 residues.

The CDR3 DNA reads as TGTGCCAGCAGTTACCAGACGCCAGCCAACTATGGCTACACCTTC. Translated, it gives CASSYQTPANYGYTF. The gene calls are TRBV6-2 or TRBV6-3 and TRBJ1-2, with D hard to call. The CDR3 covers 15 residues. V was cut by 2 bases and J by 2 bases, with 12 bases left in between. Germline V gives CDR1 MNHEY, CDR2 SVGEGT.

The CDR3 loop is CASSLVLGEKLFF. CDR3 DNA sequence: TGTGCCAGCAGCTTGGTACTGGGTGAAAAACTGTTTTTT. This chain joins TRBV5-8 and TRBJ1-4; D not resolved. Germline-derived CDR1 and CDR2 are SGHTS and YDEGEE. The V end lost 0 bases, the J end lost 7 bases, and 7 bases lay between the germline ends. The CDR3 length is 13 residues.

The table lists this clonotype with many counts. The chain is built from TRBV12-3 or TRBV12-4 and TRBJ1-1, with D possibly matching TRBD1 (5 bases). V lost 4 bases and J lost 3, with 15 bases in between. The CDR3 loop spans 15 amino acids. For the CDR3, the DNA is TGTGCCAGCAGTTCTGGGGCGGGGATGGACACTGAAGCTTTCTTT. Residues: CASSSGAGMDTEAFF.

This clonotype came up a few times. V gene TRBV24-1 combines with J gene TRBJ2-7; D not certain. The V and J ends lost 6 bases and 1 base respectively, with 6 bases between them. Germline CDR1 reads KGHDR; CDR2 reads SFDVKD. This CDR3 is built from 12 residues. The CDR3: CATSPGSYEQYF. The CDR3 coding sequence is TGTGCCACCAGTCCCGGTTCCTACGAGCAGTACTTC.

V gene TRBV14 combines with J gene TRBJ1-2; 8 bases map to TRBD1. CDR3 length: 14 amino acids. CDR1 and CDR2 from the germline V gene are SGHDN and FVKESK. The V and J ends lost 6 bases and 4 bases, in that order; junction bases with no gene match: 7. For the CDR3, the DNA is TGTGCCAGCAGTGACACGGACAGGGCCTATGGCTACACCTTC. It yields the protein CASSDTDRAYGYTF.

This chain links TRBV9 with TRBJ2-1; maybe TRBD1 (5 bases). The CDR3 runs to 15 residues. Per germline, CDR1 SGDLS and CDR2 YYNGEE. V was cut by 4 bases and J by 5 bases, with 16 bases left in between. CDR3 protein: CASSPSLGAHNEQFF. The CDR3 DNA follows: TGTGCCAGCAGCCCGAGCCTTGGGGCGCACAATGAGCAGTTCTTC.

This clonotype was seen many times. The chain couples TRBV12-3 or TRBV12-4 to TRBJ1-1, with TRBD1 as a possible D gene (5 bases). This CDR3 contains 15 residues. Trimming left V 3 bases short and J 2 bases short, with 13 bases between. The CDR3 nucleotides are TGTGCCAGCAGTTTCGGGGACCCGGGAAACACTGAAGCTTTCTTT. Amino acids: CASSFGDPGNTEAFF.

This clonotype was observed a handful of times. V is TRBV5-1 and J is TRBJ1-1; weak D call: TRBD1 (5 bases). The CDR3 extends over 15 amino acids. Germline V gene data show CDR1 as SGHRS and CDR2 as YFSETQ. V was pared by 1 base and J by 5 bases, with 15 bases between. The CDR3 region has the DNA TGCGCCAGCAGCTTGTTTATGGGGCCGCGAACTGAAGCTTTCTTT. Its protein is CASSLFMGPRTEAFF.

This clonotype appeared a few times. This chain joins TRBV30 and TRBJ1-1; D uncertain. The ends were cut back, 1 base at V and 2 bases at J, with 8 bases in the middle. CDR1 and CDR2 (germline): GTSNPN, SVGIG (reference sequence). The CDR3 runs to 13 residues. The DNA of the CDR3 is TGTGCCTGGAGTGAGGATCTCAACACTGAAGCTTTCTTT. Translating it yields CAWSEDLNTEAFF.

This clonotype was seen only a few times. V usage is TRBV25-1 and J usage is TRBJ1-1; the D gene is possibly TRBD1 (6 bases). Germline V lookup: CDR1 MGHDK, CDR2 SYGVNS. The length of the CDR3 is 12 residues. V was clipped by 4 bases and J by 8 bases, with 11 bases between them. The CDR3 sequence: CASSGGQSEAFF. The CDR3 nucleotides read TGTGCCAGCAGTGGGGGGCAATCGGAAGCTTTCTTT.

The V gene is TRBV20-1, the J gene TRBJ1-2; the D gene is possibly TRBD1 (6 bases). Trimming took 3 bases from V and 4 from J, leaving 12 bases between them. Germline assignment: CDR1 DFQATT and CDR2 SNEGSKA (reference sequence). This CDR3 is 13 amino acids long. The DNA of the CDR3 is TGCAGTGCTAGGACCCCGACAGGCTATGGCTACACCTTC. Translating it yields CSARTPTGYGYTF.

In DNA form, the CDR3 reads TGTGCCAGCAGCTTAGTAGGGGTCGATGAGCAGTTCTTC. It encodes CASSLVGVDEQFF. The chain links TRBV11-3 to TRBJ2-1; possible D gene TRBD1, 5 bases. Trimming removed 1 base at V and 8 bases at J, with 9 bases between. CDR3 length equals 13 residues. In germline, CDR1 is SGHNT, CDR2 YENEEA.

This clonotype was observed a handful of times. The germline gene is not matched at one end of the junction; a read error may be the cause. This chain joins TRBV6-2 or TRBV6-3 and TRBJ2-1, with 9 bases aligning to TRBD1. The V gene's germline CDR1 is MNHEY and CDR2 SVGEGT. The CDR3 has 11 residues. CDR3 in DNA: TGTGCCAGCAGTCAAACCGGGACAGGGACCTTC. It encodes CASSQTGTGTF.

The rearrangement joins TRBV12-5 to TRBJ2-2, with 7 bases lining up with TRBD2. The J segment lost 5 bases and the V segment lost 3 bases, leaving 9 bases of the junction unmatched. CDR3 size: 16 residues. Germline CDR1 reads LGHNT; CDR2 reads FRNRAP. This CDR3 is CASGFITGGPTGELFF. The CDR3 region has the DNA TGTGCTAGTGGTTTCATAACGGGGGGACCAACCGGGGAGCTGTTTTTT.

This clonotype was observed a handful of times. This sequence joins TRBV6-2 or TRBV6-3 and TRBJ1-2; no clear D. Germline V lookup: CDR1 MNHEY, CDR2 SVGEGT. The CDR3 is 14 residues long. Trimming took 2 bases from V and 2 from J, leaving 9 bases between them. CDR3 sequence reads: CASSYGLLNYGYTF. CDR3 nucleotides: TGTGCCAGCAGTTACGGACTCCTAAACTATGGCTACACCTTC.

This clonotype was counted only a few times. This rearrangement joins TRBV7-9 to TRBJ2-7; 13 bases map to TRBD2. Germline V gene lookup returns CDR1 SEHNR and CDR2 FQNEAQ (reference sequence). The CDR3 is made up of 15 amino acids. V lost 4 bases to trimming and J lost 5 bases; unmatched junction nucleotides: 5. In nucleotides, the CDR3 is TGTGCCAGCAGCTCCGGACTAGCGGGAGAGGACGAGCAGTACTTC. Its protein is CASSSGLAGEDEQYF. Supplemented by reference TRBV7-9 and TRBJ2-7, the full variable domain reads DTGVSQNPRHKITKRGQNVTFRCDPISEHNRLYWYRQTLGQGPEFLTYFQNEAQLEKSRLLSDRFSAERPKGSFSTLEIQRTEQGDSAMYLCASSSGLAGEDEQYFGPGTRLTVT.

DNA for the CDR3: TGTGCCAGCAGCAGGGAGGTCGGTACGCAGTATTTT. This encodes CASSREVGTQYF. The rearrangement uses TRBV5-5 and TRBJ2-3; a weak D match, TRBD2 (6 bases). CDR1 is SGHKS and CDR2 is YYEKEE in the germline V gene (reference sequence). The V and J ends lost 4 bases and 8 bases respectively, with 11 bases between them. CDR3 length: 12 residues.

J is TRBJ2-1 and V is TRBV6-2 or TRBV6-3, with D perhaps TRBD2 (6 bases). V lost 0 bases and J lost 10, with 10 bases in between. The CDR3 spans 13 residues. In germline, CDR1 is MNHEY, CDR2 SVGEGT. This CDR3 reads CASSYSGGIEQFF. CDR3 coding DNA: TGTGCCAGCAGTTACTCGGGGGGAATAGAGCAGTTCTTC.

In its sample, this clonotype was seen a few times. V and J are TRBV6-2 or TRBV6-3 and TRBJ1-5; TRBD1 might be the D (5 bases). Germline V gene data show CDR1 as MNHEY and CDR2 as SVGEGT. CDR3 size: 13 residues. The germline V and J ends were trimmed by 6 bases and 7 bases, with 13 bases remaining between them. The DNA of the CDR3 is TGTGCCAGCAGCTCAGGGTGGCGGCAGCCCCAGCATTTT. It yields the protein CASSSGWRQPQHF.